This record covers a single T cell receptor (beta chain). The CDR3 spans 14 residues. Trimming removed 6 bases from V and 2 bases from J; junction bases left unmatched: 3. Germline lookup yields CDR1 SGHTA and CDR2 FQGNSA. These data belong to a study of blood T cell repertoires in COVID-19. About the study: PBMCs, B-cell-depleted T cells, or T cells were the source of the cDNA or gDNA that made up the material.

Sequenced by immunoSEQ multiplex PCR; TCRdb stores in-frame clones only, minus some. The sample has over 250,000 clones; about 86% are singletons. This TCR was sampled from a woman in her 70s with COVID-19, enrolled during active disease. The V gene is TRBV7-2, the J gene TRBJ2-2; 7 nucleotides agree with TRBD2. Source material: peripheral blood. CDR3 protein: CASRGLGNTGELFF. In DNA, the CDR3 is TGTGCCAGCAGAGGACTAGGAAACACCGGGGAGCTGTTTTTT.